Listed below are T cell receptor beta chains from one sample, sequenced in a study of blood T cell repertoires in COVID-19. Some clones are missing from TCRdb's copy, which holds only in-frame ones; the method was immunoSEQ multiplex PCR. The repertoire has some 310,000 clones, just under 90% of them found once; the top ten carry roughly a tenth. The specimen was PBMCs or T cells enriched from blood (not recorded which). The receptors here all came from a woman between 25 and 40 years old who had recovered from COVID-19. The CDR3 runs from the conserved cysteine through the conserved F or W. Each record gives: V gene, J gene, CDR3 length, CDR3 protein.

TRBV5-4	TRBJ1-2	13	CASSFVQGDGYTF
TRBV2	TRBJ1-5	16	CASSEAGEGGNQPQHF
TRBV27	TRBJ2-1	16	CASSSNDRVGNNEQFF
TRBV28	TRBJ2-1	14	CASSLRGRGDEQFF
TRBV18	TRBJ2-1	13	CASSPQQGNEQFF
TRBV7-9	TRBJ2-7	15	CASSLGGALSYEQYF
TRBV19	TRBJ2-3	15	CASSPLAANTDTQYF
TRBV24-1	TRBJ2-3	14	CATALAGGTDTQYF
TRBV5-6	TRBJ2-1	13	CASIYTGVNEQFF
TRBV5-1	TRBJ2-1	15	CASSFGSGSLNEQFF
TRBV6-1	TRBJ2-1	13	CASSESRDNEQFF
TRBV3-1/TRBV3-2	TRBJ1-2	14	CASSQPTANYGYTF
TRBV2	TRBJ2-1	14	CARGAGGPYNEQFF
TRBV7-9	TRBJ2-6	16	CVPGGRAWSGANVLTF
TRBV6-6	TRBJ1-5	13	CASTSQGLQPQHF
TRBV19	TRBJ1-4	14	CASSIGTREEKLFF
TRBV10-3	TRBJ1-2	12	CAISEPGYGYTF
TRBV28	TRBJ1-5	15	CASSLARNSNQPQHF
TRBV13	TRBJ2-1	16	CASTMGLPSGYNEQFF
TRBV6-2/TRBV6-3	TRBJ2-7	18	CASSSPRRRLAENYEQYF
TRBV4-1	TRBJ2-2	18	CASSPSGRGSFLSGELFF
TRBV6-1	TRBJ2-2	14	CASSEAGAAGELFF
TRBV9	TRBJ2-1	15	CASSVGIAVHNEQFF
TRBV11-2	TRBJ1-2	15	CASSLNSVTDHGYTF
TRBV5-1	TRBJ2-1	14	CASSRDRVGKEQFF
TRBV6-5	TRBJ1-6	14	CASNDRTYNSPLHF
TRBV6-5	TRBJ2-7	13	CASSYGTSYEQYF
TRBV7-6	TRBJ1-1	12	CASIGVNTEAFF
TRBV5-1	TRBJ2-3	13	CASSLASTDTQYF
TRBV7-7	TRBJ2-2	15	CASSLDRGSTGELFF
TRBV18	TRBJ1-2	13	CASSPGQGDGYTF
TRBV7-9	TRBJ2-1	18	CASTEGASGNREYNEQFF
TRBV5-6	TRBJ1-2	12	CASSLVQYGYTF
TRBV28	TRBJ1-1	15	CASSAQGQGNTEAFF
TRBV30	TRBJ1-5	16	CAWSGGAGDSNQPQHF
TRBV28	TRBJ1-3	14	CASRRANSGNTIYF
TRBV28	TRBJ2-6	22	CASSLFLLGGRQKASGANVLTF
TRBV7-6	TRBJ2-7	19	CASSLAGGLAGGPSNEQYF
TRBV28	TRBJ1-1	13	CASSLGANTEAFF
TRBV11-2	TRBJ2-2	16	CASSLYLGAVTGELFF
TRBV30	TRBJ1-2	13	CAWSLVNNYGYTF
TRBV7-6	TRBJ2-1	16	CASSLGNGMGYNEQFF
TRBV7-8	TRBJ2-7	15	CASSLSAASSYEQYF
TRBV28	TRBJ1-1	15	CASSFLWGVGTEAFF
TRBV10-3	TRBJ2-4	16	CAISESGQGTKNIQYF
TRBV7-2	TRBJ2-1	15	CASSQSGSRRNEQFF
TRBV5-1	TRBJ2-1	15	CASSPPLAGDNEQFF
TRBV5-4	TRBJ2-7	15	CASSRPGLETYEQYF
TRBV27	TRBJ2-2	13	CASSRPGSGELFF
TRBV12-3/TRBV12-4	TRBJ2-1	12	CASSRLGYEQFF
TRBV28	TRBJ1-2	16	CASSTGTDIYNYGYTF
TRBV2	TRBJ1-1	15	CASSERSTRDTEAFF
TRBV5-1	TRBJ1-5	15	CASSLDGFGNQPQHF
TRBV10-3	TRBJ2-5	16	CAISSRLAGEVETQYF
TRBV11-2	TRBJ2-5	16	CASSFVAGSTQETQYF
TRBV2	TRBJ2-1	16	CASSRRTSGSIDEQFF
TRBV4-1	TRBJ2-1	15	CASSQTGGADGGQFF
TRBV24-1	TRBJ2-7	13	CATSDRAGDEQYF
TRBV2	TRBJ1-5	15	CASSTQGIGNQPQHF